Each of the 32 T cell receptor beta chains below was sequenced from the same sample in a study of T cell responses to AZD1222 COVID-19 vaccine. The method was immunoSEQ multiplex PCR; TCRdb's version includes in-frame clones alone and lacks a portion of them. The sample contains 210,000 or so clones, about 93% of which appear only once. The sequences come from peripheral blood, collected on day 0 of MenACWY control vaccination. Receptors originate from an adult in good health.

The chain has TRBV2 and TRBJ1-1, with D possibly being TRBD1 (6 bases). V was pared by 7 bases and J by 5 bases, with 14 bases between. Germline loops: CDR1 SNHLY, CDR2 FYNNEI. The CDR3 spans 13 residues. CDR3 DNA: TGTGCCAGCATCCAAGGGGGGAATACTGAAGCTTTCTTT. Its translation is CASIQGGNTEAFF. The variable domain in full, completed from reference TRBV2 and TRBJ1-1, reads EPEVTQTPSHQVTQMGQEVILRCVPISNHLYFYWYRQILGQKVEFLVSFYNNEISEKSEIFDDQFSVERPDGSNFTLKIRSTKLEDSAMYFCASIQGGNTEAFFGQGTRLTVV.

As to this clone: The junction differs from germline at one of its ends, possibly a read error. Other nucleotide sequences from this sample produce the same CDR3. Here the CDR3 reads CASSPQGSNQPQHF. The CDR3 nucleotides read TGTGCCAGCTCTCCACAGGGCTCCAATCAGCCCCAGCATTTT. J is TRBJ1-5 and V is TRBV18; the D gene is possibly TRBD1 (6 bases). The germline gives CDR1 KGHSH, CDR2 LQKENI. The CDR3 runs to 14 residues.

The CDR3 reads CASSSGPTSGDTGELFF. CDR3 coding DNA: TGCGCCAGCAGCTCCGGCCCCACTAGCGGGGACACCGGGGAGCTGTTTTTT. The rearrangement joins TRBV5-1 to TRBJ2-2; 10 nucleotides agree with TRBD2. Germline CDR1 is SGHRS and CDR2 is YFSETQ. Trimming removed 3 bases from V and 3 bases from J; junction bases left unmatched: 8. The CDR3 is 17 residues long.

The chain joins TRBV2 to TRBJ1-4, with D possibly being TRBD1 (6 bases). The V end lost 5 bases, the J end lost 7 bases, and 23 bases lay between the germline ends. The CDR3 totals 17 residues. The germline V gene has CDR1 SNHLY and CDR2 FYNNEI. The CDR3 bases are TGTGCCAGCAGTCGCAGTACAGGGTGGGGCGGGGGTGAAAAACTGTTTTTT. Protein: CASSRSTGWGGGEKLFF.

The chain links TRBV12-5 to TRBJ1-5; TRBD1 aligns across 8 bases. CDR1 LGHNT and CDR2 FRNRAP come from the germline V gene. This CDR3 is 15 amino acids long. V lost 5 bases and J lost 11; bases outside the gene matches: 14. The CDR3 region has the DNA TGTGCTAGTGGTCAAACCACAGGGGGGTTGTCGGCCCAGCATTTT. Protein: CASGQTTGGLSAQHF.

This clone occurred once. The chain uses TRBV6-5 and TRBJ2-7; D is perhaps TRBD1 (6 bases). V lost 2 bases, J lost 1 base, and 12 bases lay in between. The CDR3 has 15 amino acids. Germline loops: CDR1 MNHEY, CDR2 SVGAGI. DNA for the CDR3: TGTGCCAGCAGTTACGCCGAAGGACAGTCCTACGAGCAGTACTTC. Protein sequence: CASSYAEGQSYEQYF.

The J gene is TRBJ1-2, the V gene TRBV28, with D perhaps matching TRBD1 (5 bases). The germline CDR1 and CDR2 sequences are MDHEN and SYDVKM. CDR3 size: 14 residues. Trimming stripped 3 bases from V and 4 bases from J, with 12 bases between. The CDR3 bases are TGTGCCAGCAGTTTGGGGGTTGTAAGCTATGGCTACACCTTC. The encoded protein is CASSLGVVSYGYTF.

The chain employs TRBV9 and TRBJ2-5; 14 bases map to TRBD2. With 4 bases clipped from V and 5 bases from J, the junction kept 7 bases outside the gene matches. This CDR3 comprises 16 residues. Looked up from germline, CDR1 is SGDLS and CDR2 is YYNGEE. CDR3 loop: CASSPTSGGAGETQYF. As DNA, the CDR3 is TGTGCCAGCAGCCCGACTAGCGGGGGGGCCGGGGAGACCCAGTACTTC.

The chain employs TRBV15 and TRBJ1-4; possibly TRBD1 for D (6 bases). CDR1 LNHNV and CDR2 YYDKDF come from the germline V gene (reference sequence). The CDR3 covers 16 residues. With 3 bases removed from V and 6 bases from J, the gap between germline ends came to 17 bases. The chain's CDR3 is CATSRDSVGGYEKLFF. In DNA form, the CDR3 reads TGTGCCACCAGCAGGGACAGTGTAGGTGGATATGAAAAACTGTTTTTT.

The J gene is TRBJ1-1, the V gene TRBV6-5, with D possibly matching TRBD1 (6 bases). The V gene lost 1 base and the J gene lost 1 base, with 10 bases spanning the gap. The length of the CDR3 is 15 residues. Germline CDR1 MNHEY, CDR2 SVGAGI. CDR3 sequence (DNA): TGTGCCAGCAGTTACTACGTGGGACAGAACACTGAAGCTTTCTTT. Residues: CASSYYVGQNTEAFF.

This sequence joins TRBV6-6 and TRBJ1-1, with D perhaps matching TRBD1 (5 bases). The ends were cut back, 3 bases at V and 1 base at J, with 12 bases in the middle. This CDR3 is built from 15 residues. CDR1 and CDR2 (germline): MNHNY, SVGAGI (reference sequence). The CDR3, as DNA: TGTGCCAGCAGTTATTTTGGGGGAAGGAACACTGAAGCTTTCTTT. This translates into CASSYFGGRNTEAFF.

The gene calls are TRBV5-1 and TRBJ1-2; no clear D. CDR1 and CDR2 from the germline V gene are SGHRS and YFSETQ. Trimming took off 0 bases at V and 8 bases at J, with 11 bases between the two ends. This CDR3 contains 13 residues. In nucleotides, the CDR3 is TGCGCCAGCAGCTTGGATTCGCCGGGAGGCTACACCTTC. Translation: CASSLDSPGGYTF.

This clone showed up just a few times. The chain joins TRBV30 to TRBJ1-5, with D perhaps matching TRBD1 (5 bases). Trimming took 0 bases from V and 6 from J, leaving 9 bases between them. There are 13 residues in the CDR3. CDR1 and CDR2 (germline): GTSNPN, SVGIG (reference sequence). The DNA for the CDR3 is TGTGCCTGGAGTGTGGGGGATCTTCAGCCCCAGCATTTT. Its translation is CAWSVGDLQPQHF.

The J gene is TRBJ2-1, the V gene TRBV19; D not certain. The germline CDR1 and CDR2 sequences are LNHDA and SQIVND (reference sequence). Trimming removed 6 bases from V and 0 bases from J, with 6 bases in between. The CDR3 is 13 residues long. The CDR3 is CASSSLSYNEQFF. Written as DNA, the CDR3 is TGTGCCAGTAGCAGTCTCTCCTACAATGAGCAGTTCTTC.

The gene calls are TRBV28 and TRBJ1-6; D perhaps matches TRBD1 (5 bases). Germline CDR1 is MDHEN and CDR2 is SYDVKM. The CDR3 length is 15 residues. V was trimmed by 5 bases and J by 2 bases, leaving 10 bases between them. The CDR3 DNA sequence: TGTGCCAGCAGTCCCGGCAGGGCCTATAATTCACCCCTCCACTTT. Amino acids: CASSPGRAYNSPLHF.

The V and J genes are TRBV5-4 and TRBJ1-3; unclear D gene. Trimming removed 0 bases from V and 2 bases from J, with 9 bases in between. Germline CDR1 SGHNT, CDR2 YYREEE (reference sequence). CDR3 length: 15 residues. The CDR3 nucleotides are TGTGCCAGCAGCTTGGATGCGGGAACTGGAAACACCATATATTTT. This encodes CASSLDAGTGNTIYF.

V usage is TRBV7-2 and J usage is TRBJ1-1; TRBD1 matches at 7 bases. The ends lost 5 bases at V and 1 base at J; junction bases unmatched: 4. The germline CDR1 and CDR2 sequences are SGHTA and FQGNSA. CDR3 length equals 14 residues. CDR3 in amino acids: CASSLRDRNTEAFF. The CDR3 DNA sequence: TGTGCCAGCAGCCTCCGGGACAGGAACACTGAAGCTTTCTTT.

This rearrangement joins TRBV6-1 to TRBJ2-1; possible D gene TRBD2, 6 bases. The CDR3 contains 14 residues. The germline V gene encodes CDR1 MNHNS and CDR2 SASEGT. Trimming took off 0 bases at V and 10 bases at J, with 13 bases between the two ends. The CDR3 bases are TGTGCCAGCAGTGAAGCCTGGGCCCGGGGGGAGCAGTTCTTC. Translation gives CASSEAWARGEQFF.

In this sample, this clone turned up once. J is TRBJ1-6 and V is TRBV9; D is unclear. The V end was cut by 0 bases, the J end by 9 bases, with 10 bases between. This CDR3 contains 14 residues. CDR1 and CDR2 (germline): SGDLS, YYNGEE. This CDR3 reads CASSVDSFGSPLHF. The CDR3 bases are TGTGCCAGCAGCGTAGACTCGTTTGGTTCACCCCTCCACTTT.

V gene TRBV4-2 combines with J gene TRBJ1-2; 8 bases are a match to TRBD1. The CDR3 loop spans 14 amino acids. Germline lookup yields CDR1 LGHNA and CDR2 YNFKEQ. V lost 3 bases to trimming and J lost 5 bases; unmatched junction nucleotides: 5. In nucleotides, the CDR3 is TGTGCCAGCAGCCAGGCACGGACAGGGTATGGCTACACCTTC. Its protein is CASSQARTGYGYTF.

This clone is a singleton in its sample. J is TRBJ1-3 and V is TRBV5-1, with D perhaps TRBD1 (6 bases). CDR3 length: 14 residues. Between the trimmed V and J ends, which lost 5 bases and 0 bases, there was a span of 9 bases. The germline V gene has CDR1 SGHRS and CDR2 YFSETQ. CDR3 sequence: CASSRDISGNTIYF. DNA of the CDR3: TGCGCCAGCAGTAGGGACATCTCTGGAAACACCATATATTTT. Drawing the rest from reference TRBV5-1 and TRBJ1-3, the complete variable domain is KAGVTQTPRYLIKTRGQQVTLSCSPISGHRSVSWYQQTPGQGLQFLFEYFSETQRNKGNFPGRFSGRQFSNSRSEMNVSTLELGDSALYLCASSRDISGNTIYFGEGSWLTVV.

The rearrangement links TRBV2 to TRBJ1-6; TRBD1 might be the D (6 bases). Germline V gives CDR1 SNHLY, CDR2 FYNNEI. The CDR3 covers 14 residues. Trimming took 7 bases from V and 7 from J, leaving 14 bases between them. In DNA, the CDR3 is TGTGCCAGCATCCTAACAGGGATAAATTCACCCCTCCACTTT. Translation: CASILTGINSPLHF.

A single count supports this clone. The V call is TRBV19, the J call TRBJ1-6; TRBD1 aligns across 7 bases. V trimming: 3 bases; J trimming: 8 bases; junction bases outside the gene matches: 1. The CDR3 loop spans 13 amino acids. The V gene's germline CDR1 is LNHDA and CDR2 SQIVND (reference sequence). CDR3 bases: TGTGCCAGTAGTATTGACAGGGATTCACCCCTCCACTTT. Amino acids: CASSIDRDSPLHF.

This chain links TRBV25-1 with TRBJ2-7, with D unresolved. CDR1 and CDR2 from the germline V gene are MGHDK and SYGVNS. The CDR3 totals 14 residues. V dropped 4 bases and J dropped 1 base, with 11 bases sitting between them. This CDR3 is CASSAPGGSYEQYF. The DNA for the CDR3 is TGTGCCAGCAGTGCCCCAGGTGGATCCTACGAGCAGTACTTC.

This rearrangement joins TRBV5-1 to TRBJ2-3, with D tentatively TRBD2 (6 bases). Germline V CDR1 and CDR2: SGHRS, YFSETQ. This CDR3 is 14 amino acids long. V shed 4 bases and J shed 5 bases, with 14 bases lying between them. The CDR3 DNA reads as TGCGCCAGCAGCCCAGGGATGCGGGAAGATACGCAGTATTTT. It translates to CASSPGMREDTQYF.

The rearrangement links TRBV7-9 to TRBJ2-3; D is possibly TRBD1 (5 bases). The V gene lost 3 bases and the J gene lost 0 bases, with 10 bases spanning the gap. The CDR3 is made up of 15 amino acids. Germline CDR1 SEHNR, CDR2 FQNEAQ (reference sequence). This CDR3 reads CASSFGAGSTDTQYF. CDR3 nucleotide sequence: TGTGCCAGCAGCTTTGGGGCAGGTAGCACAGATACGCAGTATTTT.

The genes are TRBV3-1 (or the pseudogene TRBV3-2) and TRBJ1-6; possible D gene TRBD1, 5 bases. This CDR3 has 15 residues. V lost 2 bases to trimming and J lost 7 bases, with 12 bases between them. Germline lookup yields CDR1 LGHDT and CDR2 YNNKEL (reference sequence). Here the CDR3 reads CASSQSSGPNSPLHF. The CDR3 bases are TGTGCCAGCAGCCAATCGTCGGGGCCAAATTCACCCCTCCACTTT.

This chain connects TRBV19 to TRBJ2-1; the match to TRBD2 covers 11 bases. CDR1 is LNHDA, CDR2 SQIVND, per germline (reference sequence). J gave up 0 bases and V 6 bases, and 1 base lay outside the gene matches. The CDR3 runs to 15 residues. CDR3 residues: CASSLAGGSYNEQFF. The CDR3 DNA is TGTGCCAGTAGCCTAGCGGGGGGCTCCTACAATGAGCAGTTCTTC.

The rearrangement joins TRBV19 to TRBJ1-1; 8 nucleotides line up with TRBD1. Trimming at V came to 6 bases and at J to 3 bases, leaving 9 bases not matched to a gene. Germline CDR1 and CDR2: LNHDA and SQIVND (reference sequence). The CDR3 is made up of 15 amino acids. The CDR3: CASSAGQAPHTEAFF. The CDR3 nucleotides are TGTGCCAGTAGCGCGGGACAGGCTCCCCACACTGAAGCTTTCTTT.

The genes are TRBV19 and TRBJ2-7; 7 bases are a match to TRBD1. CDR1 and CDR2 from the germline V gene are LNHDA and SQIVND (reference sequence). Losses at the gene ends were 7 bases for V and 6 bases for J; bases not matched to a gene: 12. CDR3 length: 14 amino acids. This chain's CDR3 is CASTSPRTGAEQYF. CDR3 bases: TGTGCCAGTACCTCCCCAAGGACAGGTGCCGAGCAGTACTTC.

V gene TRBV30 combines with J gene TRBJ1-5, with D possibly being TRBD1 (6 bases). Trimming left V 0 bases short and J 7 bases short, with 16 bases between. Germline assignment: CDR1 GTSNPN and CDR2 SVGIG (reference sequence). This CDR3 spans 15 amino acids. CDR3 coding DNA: TGTGCCTGGAGTGTAGGGGGACTAGTGGGCCAGCCCCAGCATTTT. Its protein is CAWSVGGLVGQPQHF. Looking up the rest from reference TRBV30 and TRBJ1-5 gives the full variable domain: SQTIHQWPATLVQPVGSPLSLECTVEGTSNPNLYWYRQAAGRGLQLLFYSVGIGQISSEVPQNLSASRPQDRQFILSSKKLLLSDSGFYLCAWSVGGLVGQPQHFGDGTRLSIL.

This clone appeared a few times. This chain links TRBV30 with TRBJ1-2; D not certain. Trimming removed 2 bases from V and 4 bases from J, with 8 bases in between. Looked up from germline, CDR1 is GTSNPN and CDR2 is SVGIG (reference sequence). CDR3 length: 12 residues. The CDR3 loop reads CAWSLDFYGYTF. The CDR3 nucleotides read TGTGCCTGGAGTCTAGATTTCTATGGCTACACCTTC.